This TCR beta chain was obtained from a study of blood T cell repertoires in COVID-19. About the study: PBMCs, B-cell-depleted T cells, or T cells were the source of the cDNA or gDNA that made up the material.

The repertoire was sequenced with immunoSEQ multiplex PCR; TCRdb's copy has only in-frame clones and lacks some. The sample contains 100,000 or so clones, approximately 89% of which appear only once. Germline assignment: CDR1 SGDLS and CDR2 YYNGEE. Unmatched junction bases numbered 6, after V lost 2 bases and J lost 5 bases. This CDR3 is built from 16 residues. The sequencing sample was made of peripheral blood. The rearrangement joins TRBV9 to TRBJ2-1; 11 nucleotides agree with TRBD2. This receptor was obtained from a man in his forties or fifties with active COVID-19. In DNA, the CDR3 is TGTGCCAGCAGCGTCTCCCCGACTAGCGGGGACAATGAGCAGTTCTTC. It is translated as CASSVSPTSGDNEQFF. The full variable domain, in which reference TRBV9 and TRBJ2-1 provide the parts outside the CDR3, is DSGVTQTPKHLITATGQRVTLRCSPRSGDLSVYWYQQSLDQGLQFLIQYYNGEERAKGNILERFSAQQFPDLHSELNLSSLELGDSALYFCASSVSPTSGDNEQFFGPGTRLTVL.